This entry describes one T cell receptor beta chain. Antigen specificity is unknown. V dropped 4 bases and J dropped 1; count of bases not matched to a gene: 3. The CDR3 has 15 residues. From germline, CDR1 is GTSNPN and CDR2 SVGIG (reference sequence). The record originates from a study of cytomegalovirus exposure and HLA in healthy donors. A multiplex PCR was run with 60 Vbeta primers and 13 Jbeta primers. Clones were read by immunoSEQ multiplex PCR, and TCRdb kept only the in-frame ones, dropping some. The data hold about 120,000 clones, with about 10% observed a single time. Study-wide points: The productive fraction for most TCR beta V segments was about 87% or about 30% in an earlier analysis. A missense DCLRE1C variant was associated with V- and J-gene trimming of TCR beta chains in a later analysis, and an independent cohort replicated the association.

The gene calls are TRBV30 and TRBJ2-3; 12 nucleotides agree with TRBD2. This sequence originates from a man aged 25-40 years in good health and CMV-seronegative. Sequenced: PBMCs. CDR3 loop: CAWNLAGGRTDTQYF. The CDR3 region has the DNA TGTGCCTGGAACCTAGCGGGAGGGCGCACAGATACGCAGTATTTT.